The source of this T cell receptor beta chain is a study of CXCR3-negative and CXCR3-positive naive CD8 T cells (dated by TCRdb to between 2017 and 2020). For the wider study: In total, some 140 million TRB reads were obtained, or roughly 1.5 +/- 0.3 million reads per library. Diversity and physicochemical repertoire analyses were performed on about ten donors pooled from two independent experiments. Naive subsets from a handful of donors and memory cells from 3 donors were included in the TRBV-TRBJ cluster analysis.

The investigation overall reported the following: Freshly isolated PBMCs were used for most assays because CXCR3 expression went down partially after cryopreservation. Similar TRBV-TRBJ usage was shown by naive CXCR3-negative and CXCR3-positive cells from the same donor, whereas distinct patterns were shown by memory cells. Because surface CD5, which is linked to self-reactivity in mice, was comparable between the naive subsets, TCR interaction strength was also inferred from the physicochemical properties of TRB CDR3s. Comparably high repertoire diversity was found in both naive subsets, whereas much lower repertoire diversity was found in memory CD8+ T cells. Compared with CXCR3-negative naive cells, CXCR3-positive naive cells had TRB CDR3s with higher hydrophobicity (lower Kidera factor 4), lower energy, and higher strength and volume indices.

For each CD8+ T cell subset, flow sorting was done in triplicate, and roughly 320,000 cells per subset went directly into RLT lysis buffer. To exclude memory contaminants, naive CD8+ T cells were stringently defined as CD45RO-CCR7+CD27+CD95-. Using standard density gradient centrifugation, peripheral blood mononuclear cells were isolated from buffy coats. A FACSAria III was used to flow-sort naive CXCR3-negative and CXCR3-positive CD8+ T cells. Total RNA was extracted from sorted cells using an RNeasy Mini Kit. On this clonotype itself: It lacks a known antigen.

TCRdb records NextSeq 550 as the sequencer. The Human TCR Profiling Kit (MiLaboratory) was used to prepare UMI-labeled 5' RACE TRB cDNA libraries. The full amount of extracted RNA was used for cDNA synthesis, and the full amount of resulting cDNA was used for PCR amplification. Libraries were prepared in parallel using an identical number of PCR cycles. In the paper's pipeline: With a requirement of at least two reads per UMI, MIGEC and MiXCR extracted about 50,000 +/- 10,000 unique UMI-labeled TRB cDNA molecules per library. Each library averaged roughly 40,000 +/- 10,000 functional in-frame TRB CDR3 nucleotide clonotypes without stop codons. Diversity metrics, including normalized Shannon-Wiener and Chao1, were computed in VDJtools after downsampling to 5000 UMI-labeled TRB molecules per sample. VDJtools computed clonotype-size-weighted physicochemical properties of the central five CDR3 residues: interaction energy, strength, volume and Kidera factor 4. After reprocessing by TCRdb, each CDR3 protein sequence is one entry, and no DNA is given. These V and J calls are TCRdb output, not the study's own analysis. The sample table on file contains 100,000 to 150,000 distinct CDR3 sequences. The leading ten clones occupy 0.45% to 0.6% of the sample.

From the germline V gene, CDR1 is SGHVS and CDR2 is FQNEAQ. The CDR3 spans 14 residues, from the cysteine through the phenylalanine. No DNA has been recorded. The sequencing input was naive CXCR3- CD8+ T cells from blood. The cell subset or site label corresponds to: CD45RO-CCR7+CD27+CD95- naive CD8+ T cells lacking CXCR3 (TNR3-). This chain is built from TRBV7-8 and TRBJ2-1; TCRdb's D gene call, TRBD2, goes unchecked for lack of DNA. The clonotype originates from a human donor in good health. Some clones in this sample may be carry-over from other donors' samples. The CDR3 region has the sequence CASVFRMGGNEQFF.